A selection of T cell receptor beta chains follows, all from one sample in a study of read filtering for tumor transcriptome and immune sequencing. TCRdb passed the reads through MiXCR, listing each CDR3 protein once. The sample shows around 140,000 distinct CDR3 sequences, around 14% of them seen only once. Sequences were obtained from a population of CD138-negative cells sorted from bone marrow. All receptors derive from a donor at least 40 years old with multiple myeloma. Each CDR3 is given with its conserved first and last residue. Each record gives: J gene, clone size, V gene, CDR3 protein. Not every row has a clone size; where given, it reads once, few, many or a size class.

TRBJ2-5 many TRBV4-3 CASSQGTQETQYF
TRBJ2-7 many TRBV7-9 CASSPRDPPSYEQYF
TRBJ2-5 many TRBV3-1 CASSQDTSKETQYF
TRBJ2-1 many TRBV7-9 CASSLGPRGGYNEQFF
TRBJ2-7 many TRBV6-5 CASSTQQGFPYEQYF
TRBJ2-1 many TRBV7-9 CASSLGRNEQFF
TRBJ2-3 - TRBV19 CASSPRGFSGLATDTQYF
TRBJ2-1 many TRBV3-1 CASSQLVYEQFF
TRBJ2-2 many TRBV11-2 CASSRQGFGELFF
TRBJ2-5 many TRBV29-1 CSVSSGGQETQYF
TRBJ1-2 many TRBV20-1 CSARDPDRVNYGYTF
TRBJ2-2 many TRBV7-3 CASSLNRYTGELFF
TRBJ1-2 many TRBV20-1 CSARDLTGGFNYGYTF
TRBJ2-2 many TRBV7-8 CASSFNGLRQSVGELFF